This T cell receptor beta chain was retrieved from a study of T cells in pancreatic ductal adenocarcinoma. Germline V lookup: CDR1 SGHVS, CDR2 FQNEAQ. This CDR3 spans 11 amino acids. Trimming removed 8 bases from V and 7 bases from J; junction bases left unmatched: 5. This clone appeared a single time. What it binds is not known. Study outcomes and limitations: Tumor samples had fewer productive templates and 6.5 to 10-fold fewer unique clonotypes than blood. Tumor-versus-blood clonality comparisons may be biased toward lower tumor diversity. Mean clonality was roughly 0.1 in tumors and roughly 0.07 in blood, not significantly different.

The selected patients with pancreatic ductal adenocarcinoma had surgery but no neoadjuvant therapy. Produced via immunoSEQ multiplex PCR; TCRdb's table is partial and in-frame only. Found here are over 100,000 clones, 90% to 95% of them singletons; the top ten hold 3.1%. The TCR originated in a human donor with pancreatic ductal adenocarcinoma. The V gene is TRBV7-8, the J gene TRBJ2-7, with TRBD2 matching over 7 bases. Sequencing input: PBMCs. The CDR3 reads CASGGEGEQYF. Here the CDR3 DNA reads TGTGCCAGCGGGGGGGAGGGGGAGCAGTACTTC. The whole variable domain, remainder taken from reference TRBV7-8 and TRBJ2-7, is GAGVSQSPRYKVAKRGQDVALRCDPISGHVSLFWYQQALGQGPEFLTYFQNEAQLDKSGLPSDRFFAERPEGSVSTLKIQRTQQEDSAVYLCASGGEGEQYFGPGTRLTVT.